The present T cell receptor beta chain was sequenced within a study of blood T cell repertoires in COVID-19. The CDR3 spans 18 residues. The trim removed 0 bases at V and 4 bases at J, leaving 13 bases unmatched. Germline CDR1 is LGHNA and CDR2 is YSLEER. Enrolled during active infection, Seattle patients were then followed longitudinally. Assay: immunoSEQ multiplex PCR; the TCRdb copy retains only in-frame clones and omits some. The table includes fewer than 300,000 clones, around 85% detected once. The clonotype was recovered from a human donor with COVID-19, enrolled during active disease. The donor label of this sample is uncertain. Material: peripheral blood. The chain has TRBV4-3 and TRBJ2-7, with 9 bases aligning to TRBD2. CDR3 amino acids: CASSQEPSGANRFYEQYF. The CDR3 DNA reads TGCGCCAGCAGCCAAGAGCCTAGCGGGGCTAATAGGTTTTACGAGCAGTACTTC.